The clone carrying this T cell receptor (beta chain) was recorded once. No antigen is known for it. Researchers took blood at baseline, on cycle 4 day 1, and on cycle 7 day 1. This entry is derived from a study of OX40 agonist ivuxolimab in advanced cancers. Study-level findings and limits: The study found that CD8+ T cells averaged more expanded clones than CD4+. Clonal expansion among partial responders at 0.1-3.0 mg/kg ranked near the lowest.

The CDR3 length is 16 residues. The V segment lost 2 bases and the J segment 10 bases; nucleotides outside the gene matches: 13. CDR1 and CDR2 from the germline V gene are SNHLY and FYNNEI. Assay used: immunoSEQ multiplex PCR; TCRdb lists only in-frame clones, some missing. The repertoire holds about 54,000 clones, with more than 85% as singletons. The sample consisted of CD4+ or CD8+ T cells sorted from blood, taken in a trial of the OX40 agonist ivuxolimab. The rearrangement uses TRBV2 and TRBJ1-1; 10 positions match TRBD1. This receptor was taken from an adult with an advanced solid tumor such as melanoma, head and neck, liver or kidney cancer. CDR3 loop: CASSERTGGLGRVAFF. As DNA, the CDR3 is TGTGCCAGCAGTGAAAGGACAGGGGGGTTGGGCAGGGTAGCTTTCTTT.